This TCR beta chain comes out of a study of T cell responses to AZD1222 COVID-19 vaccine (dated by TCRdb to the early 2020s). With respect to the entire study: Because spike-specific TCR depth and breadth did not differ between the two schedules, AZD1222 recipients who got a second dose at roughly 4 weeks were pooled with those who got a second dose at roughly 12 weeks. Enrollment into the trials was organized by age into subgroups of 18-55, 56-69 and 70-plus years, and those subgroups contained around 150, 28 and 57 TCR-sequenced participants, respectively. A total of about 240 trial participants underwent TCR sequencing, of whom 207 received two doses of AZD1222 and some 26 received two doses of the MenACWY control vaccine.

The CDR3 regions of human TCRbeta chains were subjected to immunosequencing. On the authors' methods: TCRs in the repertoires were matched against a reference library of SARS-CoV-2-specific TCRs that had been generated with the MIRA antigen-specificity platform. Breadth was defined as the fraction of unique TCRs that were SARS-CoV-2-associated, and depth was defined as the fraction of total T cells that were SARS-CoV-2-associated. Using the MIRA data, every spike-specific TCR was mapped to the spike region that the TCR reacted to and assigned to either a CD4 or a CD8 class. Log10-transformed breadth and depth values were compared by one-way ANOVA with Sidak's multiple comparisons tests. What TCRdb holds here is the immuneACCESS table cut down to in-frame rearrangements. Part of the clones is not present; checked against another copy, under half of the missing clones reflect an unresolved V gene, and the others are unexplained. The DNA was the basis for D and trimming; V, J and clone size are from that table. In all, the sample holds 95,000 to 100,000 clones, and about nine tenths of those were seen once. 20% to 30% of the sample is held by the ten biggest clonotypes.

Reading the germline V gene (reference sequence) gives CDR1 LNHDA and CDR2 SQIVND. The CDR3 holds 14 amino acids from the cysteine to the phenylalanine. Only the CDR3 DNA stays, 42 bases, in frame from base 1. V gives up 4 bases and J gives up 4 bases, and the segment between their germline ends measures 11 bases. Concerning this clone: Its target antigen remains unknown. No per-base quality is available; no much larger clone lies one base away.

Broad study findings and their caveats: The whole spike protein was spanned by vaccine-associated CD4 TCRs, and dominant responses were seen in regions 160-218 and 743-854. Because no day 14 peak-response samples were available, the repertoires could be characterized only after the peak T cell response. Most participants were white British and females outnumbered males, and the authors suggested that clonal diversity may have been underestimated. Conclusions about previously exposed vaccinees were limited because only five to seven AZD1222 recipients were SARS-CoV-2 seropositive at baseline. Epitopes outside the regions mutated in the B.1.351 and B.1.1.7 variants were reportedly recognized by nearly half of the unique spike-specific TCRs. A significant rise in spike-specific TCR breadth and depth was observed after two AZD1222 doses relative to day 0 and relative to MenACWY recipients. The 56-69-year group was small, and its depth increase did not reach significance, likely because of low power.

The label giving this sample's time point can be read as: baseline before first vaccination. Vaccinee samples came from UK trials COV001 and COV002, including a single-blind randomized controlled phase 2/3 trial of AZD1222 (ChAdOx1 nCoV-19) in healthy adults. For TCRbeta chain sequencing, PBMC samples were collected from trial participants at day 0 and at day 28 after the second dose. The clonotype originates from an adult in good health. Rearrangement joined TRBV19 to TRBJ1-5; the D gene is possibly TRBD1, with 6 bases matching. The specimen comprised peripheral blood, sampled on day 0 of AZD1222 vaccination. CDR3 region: CASSKTGRNQPQHF. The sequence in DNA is TGTGCCAGTAGTAAAACAGGGCGGAATCAGCCCCAGCATTTT.